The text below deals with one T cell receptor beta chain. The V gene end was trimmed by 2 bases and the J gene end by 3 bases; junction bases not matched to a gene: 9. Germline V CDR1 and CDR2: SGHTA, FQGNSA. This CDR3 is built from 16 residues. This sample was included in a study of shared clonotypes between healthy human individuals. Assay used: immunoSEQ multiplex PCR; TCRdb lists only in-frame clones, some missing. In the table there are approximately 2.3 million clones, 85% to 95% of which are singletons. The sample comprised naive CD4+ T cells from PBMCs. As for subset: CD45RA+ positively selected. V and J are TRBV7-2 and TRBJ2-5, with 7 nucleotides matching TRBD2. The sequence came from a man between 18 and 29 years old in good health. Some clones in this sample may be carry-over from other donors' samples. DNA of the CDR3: TGTGCCAGCAGCTTACTTCGGGCTAGCGGAGAAGAGACCCAGTACTTC. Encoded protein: CASSLLRASGEETQYF.